The TCR beta chain described here comes from a study of Ad26.COV2.S vaccination and SARS-CoV-2 variants. General study findings and limits: The study found higher spike-specific TCR breadth in vaccine than placebo recipients.

To note about this clone: Its antigen is still unknown.

CDR3 size: 11 residues. The germline CDR1 and CDR2 sequences are MDHEN and SYDVKM. V lost 6 bases to trimming and J lost 7 bases, with 8 bases between them. Sequencing was performed with immunoSEQ multiplex PCR; in TCRdb, only in-frame clones are kept and a portion is missing. The data hold 350,000 to 450,000 clones, with 89% observed a single time. Specified treatment: approximately 18 received Ad26.COV2.S at low or high dose, single or two shots; roughly five received placebo; per-sample allocation not given. Samples analyzed were those drawn on day 63 after the first vaccine or placebo injection. The donor was a Boston adult aged 18-55 years.

This specimen was peripheral blood, taken in a trial of Ad26.COV2.S vaccine versus placebo. The origin of this receptor is a person between 18 and 59 years old who received the Ad26.COV2.S COVID-19 vaccine or a placebo. The chain carries TRBV28 and TRBJ2-3; D not certain. The CDR3 DNA is TGTGCCAGCAGGGGAACGAATACGCAGTATTTT. It codes for CASRGTNTQYF. The variable domain in full, completed from reference TRBV28 and TRBJ2-3, reads DVKVTQSSRYLVKRTGEKVFLECVQDMDHENMFWYRQDPGLGLRLIYFSYDVKMKEKGDIPEGYSVSREKKERFSLILESASTNQTSMYLCASRGTNTQYFGPGTRLTVL.